This TCR beta chain is drawn from a study of shared clonotypes between healthy human individuals. Points from the study as a whole: Large sequencing depth failed to make sorted-subset sequencing complete, rarefaction showed.

Assay used: immunoSEQ multiplex PCR; TCRdb lists only in-frame clones, some missing. The sample carries millions of clones, 80% to 95% recorded once. The CDR3 is 15 residues long. V trimming: 0 bases; J trimming: 2 bases; junction bases outside the gene matches: 5. From germline, CDR1 is SGHDT and CDR2 YYEEEE. A word on this clone: Its antigen is unidentified.

V and J are TRBV5-6 and TRBJ2-7; 7 bases map to TRBD1. Sequencing was carried out using naive CD4+ T cells from PBMCs. Noted subset: CD45RA+ positively selected. The sequence was obtained from a man between 18 and 35 years old in good health. Some clones in this sample may be carry-over from other donors' samples. DNA of the CDR3: TGTGCCAGCAGCTTGGCTTGGGACAGAGCCTACGAGCAGTACTTC. Encoded protein: CASSLAWDRAYEQYF.